This T cell receptor beta chain originates from a study of cytomegalovirus exposure and HLA in healthy donors (dated by TCRdb to about 2017). With regard to the full study: According to a later analysis, the 120 or so validation repertoires were produced on the same platform as the 666 repertoires of the first cohort. To predict cytomegalovirus infection status, the study combined high-throughput TCR immunosequencing, statistical association of individual TCRs with disease status, and machine learning. A separate validation cohort of 100 to 150 different subjects was used in addition to the roughly 670-subject first cohort. The aim of the study was to test whether cataloging public T cell receptors could identify signatures of past pathogen exposure. Points the paper makes about the study in general: A total of 164 TCR beta chains were listed by the study as associated with cytomegalovirus. The classifier was reported to diagnose cytomegalovirus status with high specificity and sensitivity in both the original and validation cohorts. Three of the identified cytomegalovirus-associated TCR beta chains were confirmed in vitro to be specific for cytomegalovirus antigens. A later analysis had no HLA typing for the validation cohort, so co-occurrence there was scored across all 110 or so repertoires. In a later analysis, TCRs clustered in the first cohort were found to also tend to co-occur in the 110 or so validation repertoires, with approximately 93% of cluster scores above 0. It was suggested by the authors that the approach could potentially be generalized to other disease states and immunological phenotypes. Most TCR sequences were seen in very few donors, while some public TCRs were found in many individuals.

Separate from the approximately 670-subject first cohort, the validation cohort of 120 subjects was the group to which the donors belonged. As regards this clone: Its antigen remains undetermined. No per-base quality is available; no much larger clone lies one base away.

CDR3 length: 15 amino acids, cysteine to phenylalanine. Only CDR3 DNA is held: 45 bases, read in frame from base 1. CDR1 LNHDA and CDR2 SQIVND are derived from the germline V gene (reference sequence). The junction shows trimming of 1 base on V and 4 bases on J, and the gene matches do not reach 4 bases of it. The protocol used for the library was the immunoSEQ multiplex PCR assay. Under the source paper's analysis protocol: A statistical classification framework was built to diagnose cytomegalovirus status from the catalog of TCR beta chain sequences. TCRdb carries this immuneACCESS record with in-frame sequences only. Its versions omit some clonotypes, under half of them owing to an unresolved V gene in the studies checked, with the rest unexplained. The D gene and trimming were derived from the DNA, and the V and J assignments and clone size from that table. This sample has tens of thousands of clones in its table, and more than 95% of those were observed once. Around 2.4% of the sample goes to the ten largest clones.

The sequenced sample was PBMCs. This TCR was sampled from a man younger than 35 in good health and CMV-seronegative. The V gene is TRBV19 and the J gene is TRBJ2-1; 7 nucleotides in the junction match TRBD2. The DNA sequence is TGTGCCAGTAGTATAGGTCTAGCGGAATACAATGAGCAGTTCTTC. Protein translation: CASSIGLAEYNEQFF.